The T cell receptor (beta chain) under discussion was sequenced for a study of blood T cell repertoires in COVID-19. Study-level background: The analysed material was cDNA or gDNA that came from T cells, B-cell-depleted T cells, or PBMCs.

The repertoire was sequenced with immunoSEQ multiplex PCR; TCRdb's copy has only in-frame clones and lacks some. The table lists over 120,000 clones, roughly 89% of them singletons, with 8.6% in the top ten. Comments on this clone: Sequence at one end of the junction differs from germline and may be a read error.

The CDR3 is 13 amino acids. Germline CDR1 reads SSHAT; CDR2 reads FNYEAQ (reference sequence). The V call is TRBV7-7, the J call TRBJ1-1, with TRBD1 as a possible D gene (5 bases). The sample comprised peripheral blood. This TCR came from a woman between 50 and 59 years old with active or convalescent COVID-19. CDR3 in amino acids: CASSLGQNTEAFF. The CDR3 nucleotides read TGTGCTAGCAGCTTAGGACAGAACACTGAAGCTTTCTTT.